A single sample gave rise to the 12 T cell receptor beta chains below, sequenced in a study of T cell responses to AZD1222 COVID-19 vaccine. Libraries were prepared by immunoSEQ multiplex PCR; TCRdb keeps only in-frame clonotypes and omits some of them. The table shows 75,000 to 95,000 clones, with under 95% occurring only once. The specimen comprised peripheral blood, sampled on day 0 of AZD1222 vaccination. All receptors come from an adult in good health.

The V gene is TRBV28, the J gene TRBJ1-3; D might be TRBD1 (5 bases). The V and J ends lost 5 bases and 10 bases respectively, with 12 bases between them. The V gene's germline CDR1 is MDHEN and CDR2 SYDVKM. The CDR3 spans 12 residues. CDR3 sequence reads: CASSPREGTIYF. The CDR3 DNA reads as TGTGCCAGCAGTCCCAGGGAAGGGACCATATATTTT.

This clone is a singleton in its sample. The rearrangement links TRBV9 to TRBJ1-4, with 7 nucleotides matching TRBD1. In germline, CDR1 is SGDLS, CDR2 YYNGEE. Germline trimming cut 4 bases from V and 4 bases from J; bases unmatched to any gene: 4. The CDR3 totals 14 residues. For the CDR3, the DNA is TGTGCCAGCAGCCTACAGGGGAATAATGAAAAACTGTTTTTT. This gives the protein CASSLQGNNEKLFF.

The chain carries TRBV9 and TRBJ2-2, with D tentatively TRBD2 (5 bases). V was clipped by 3 bases and J by 1 base, with 10 bases between them. The CDR3 extends over 15 amino acids. Germline V gene lookup returns CDR1 SGDLS and CDR2 YYNGEE. The CDR3, as DNA: TGTGCCAGCAGCGGCCCTCGGGGGAACACCGGGGAGCTGTTTTTT. Translating it yields CASSGPRGNTGELFF.

The rearrangement joins TRBV7-8 to TRBJ1-1; D is possibly TRBD1 (6 bases). Germline V gene lookup returns CDR1 SGHVS and CDR2 FQNEAQ. Trimming removed 4 bases at V and 5 bases at J, with 11 bases between. The CDR3 runs 13 residues. CDR3 nucleotide sequence: TGTGCCAGCAGCTCGAGGGGGGGTACTGAAGCTTTCTTT. Residues: CASSSRGGTEAFF.

This sequence joins TRBV5-1 and TRBJ2-1; D unclear. V lost 2 bases and J 4 bases, leaving 10 bases between the germline ends. This CDR3 region has 14 residues. The germline CDR1 and CDR2 sequences are SGHRS and YFSETQ. The CDR3: CASSFRMIYNEQFF. The CDR3 nucleotides are TGCGCCAGCAGCTTCAGGATGATTTACAATGAGCAGTTCTTC.

The J gene is TRBJ2-1, the V gene TRBV7-3, with D unclear. The V end lost 0 bases, the J end lost 4 bases, and 10 bases lay between the germline ends. Looked up from germline, CDR1 is SGHTA and CDR2 is FQGTGA. The CDR3 has 15 amino acids. The CDR3 DNA sequence: TGTGCCAGCAGCTTAACCGGAACCCCATACAATGAGCAGTTCTTC. Translation gives CASSLTGTPYNEQFF. Looking up the rest from reference TRBV7-3 and TRBJ2-1 gives the full variable domain: GAGVSQTPSNKVTEKGKYVELRCDPISGHTALYWYRQSLGQGPEFLIYFQGTGAADDSGLPNDRFFAVRPEGSVSTLKIQRTERGDSAVYLCASSLTGTPYNEQFFGPGTRLTVL.

This clone was observed a handful of times. V usage is TRBV2 and J usage is TRBJ1-6, with D tentatively TRBD1 (5 bases). Per germline, CDR1 SNHLY and CDR2 FYNNEI. With 6 bases removed from V and 6 bases from J, the gap between germline ends came to 15 bases. This CDR3 is built from 15 residues. The CDR3 DNA reads TGTGCCAGCAGAGCGTACCGGGACGGTAATTCACCCCTCCACTTT. This translates into CASRAYRDGNSPLHF.

A single count supports this clone. The chain uses TRBV10-3 and TRBJ2-7, with 12 bases aligning to TRBD2. The CDR3 totals 16 residues. Germline V CDR1 and CDR2: ENHRY, SYGVKD. V lost 4 bases, J lost 7 bases, and 11 bases stayed unmatched. CDR3 DNA sequence: TGTGCCATCAGTGGACTAGCGGGAGAGTCCCTATCTGAGCAGTACTTC. It is translated as CAISGLAGESLSEQYF.

CDR3 residues: CASLGQGAGGNQPQHF. CDR3 bases: TGTGCCAGCTTGGGACAGGGGGCCGGTGGCAATCAGCCCCAGCATTTT. The chain joins TRBV6-6 to TRBJ1-5, with 12 bases matching TRBD1. The length of the CDR3 is 16 residues. CDR1 MNHNY and CDR2 SVGAGI come from the germline V gene (reference sequence). V lost 8 bases, J lost 2 bases, and 7 bases stayed unmatched.

DNA of the CDR3: TGTGCCAGCAGCCAAGAGGCGCGGGTGGCTGGAAACACCATATATTTT. Protein: CASSQEARVAGNTIYF. This rearrangement joins TRBV3-1 (or the pseudogene TRBV3-2) to TRBJ1-3; no clear D gene. This CDR3 comprises 16 residues. Trimming took 0 bases from V and 2 from J, leaving 11 bases between them. Germline V gene data show CDR1 as LGHDT and CDR2 as YNNKEL (reference sequence).

The V call is TRBV30, the J call TRBJ1-2, with D possibly matching TRBD1 (5 bases). The CDR3 extends over 13 amino acids. The germline V gene has CDR1 GTSNPN and CDR2 SVGIG (reference sequence). With 8 bases removed from V and 4 bases from J, the gap between germline ends came to 17 bases. CDR3 residues: CAGTRQKSYGYTF. CDR3 coding DNA: TGTGCCGGGACGCGGCAGAAGTCCTATGGCTACACCTTC.

This sequence joins TRBV10-3 and TRBJ2-7; TRBD1 or TRBD2 may be the D gene (5 bases each). The V end lost 3 bases, the J end lost 5 bases, and 23 bases lay between the germline ends. Germline CDR1 ENHRY, CDR2 SYGVKD. This CDR3 has 17 amino acids. The CDR3 protein is CAISERKAAAQGHEQYF. In nucleotides, the CDR3 is TGTGCCATCAGTGAAAGGAAAGCGGCAGCCCAGGGCCACGAGCAGTACTTC.